Listed here is a single T cell receptor beta chain. This entry is derived from a study of T cell changes during pregnancy in multiple sclerosis. Clones were sequenced by immunoSEQ multiplex PCR, and TCRdb holds only the in-frame ones, with some missing. Of under 130,000 clones listed, 90% to 95% are singletons. This CDR3 spans 14 amino acids. Germline V lookup: CDR1 SGHTA, CDR2 FQGNSA. V lost 4 bases to trimming and J lost 4 bases, with 13 bases between them. This material consisted of peripheral blood, taken after pregnancy. This receptor was obtained from a female donor with multiple sclerosis, enrolled in a pregnancy study. The V and J genes are TRBV7-2 and TRBJ1-1; D is uncertain. In nucleotides, the CDR3 is TGTGCCAGCAGCTCCAGCAGGATGGGCACTGAAGCTTTCTTT. Its protein product is CASSSSRMGTEAFF.